Shown below are 29 T cell receptor beta chains from a single sample sequenced in a study of shared clonotypes between healthy human individuals (dated by TCRdb to about 2020). CD8 naive samples were CD45RO-negative cells positively selected for CCR7, giving a CD45RA+CCR7+ population that excluded TemRA cells. The receptor library was made with the immunoSEQ multiplex PCR assay. Entries here come from immuneACCESS through TCRdb and include only in-frame sequences with V and J called. Some clones fail to appear in such tables; in the studies checked, an unresolved V gene covers under half of the shortfall, and the cause of the remainder is unknown. The sample contains under 2,000,000 clones, about 95% of them found a single time. The leading ten clones occupy around 1% of the sample. Sequenced input: naive CD8+ T cells sorted from blood. Per the publication, the cell subset or site label means: CD45RA+CCR7+. Receptors were obtained from a man aged 18 to 30 in good health.

The rearrangement joins TRBV2 to TRBJ2-3; the match to TRBD1 covers 8 bases. Unmatched junction bases numbered 7, after V lost 0 bases and J lost 2 bases. The CDR3 runs 17 residues. In germline, CDR1 is SNHLY, CDR2 FYNNEI. Here the CDR3 DNA reads TGTGCCAGCAGTGAAGCGCTGGGGACAGGAGACACAGATACGCAGTATTTT. This encodes CASSEALGTGDTDTQYF. Variable domain in full (rest from reference TRBV2 and TRBJ2-3): EPEVTQTPSHQVTQMGQEVILRCVPISNHLYFYWYRQILGQKVEFLVSFYNNEISEKSEIFDDQFSVERPDGSNFTLKIRSTKLEDSAMYFCASSEALGTGDTDTQYFGPGTRLTVL.

Worth noting for this clone: The same CDR3 also results from other DNA sequences found in this sample. The chain uses TRBV7-9 and TRBJ1-2; D gene unclear. The ends were cut back, 1 base at V and 5 bases at J, with 8 bases in the middle. This CDR3 contains 13 residues. CDR1 SEHNR and CDR2 FQNEAQ come from the germline V gene (reference sequence). The DNA of the CDR3 is TGTGCCAGCAGCTTAGGGCAGCCGTATGGCTACACCTTC. This gives the protein CASSLGQPYGYTF.

V usage is TRBV27 and J usage is TRBJ2-7, with D maybe TRBD1 (6 bases). Germline V gene sequence: CDR1 MNHEY, CDR2 SMNVEV (reference sequence). The CDR3 spans 16 residues. The V end was cut by 4 bases, the J end by 0 bases, with 16 bases between. The CDR3 region is CASSYRVPDYSYEQYF. The CDR3 DNA sequence: TGTGCCAGCAGTTACAGGGTTCCCGATTACTCCTACGAGCAGTACTTC.

The chain couples TRBV4-1 to TRBJ2-3; D is unclear. The germline V gene has CDR1 MGHRA and CDR2 YSYEKL. Trimming shortened V by 1 base and J by 2 bases, and 10 bases separated the two germline ends. The CDR3 sequence is 15 residues long. The CDR3, as DNA: TGCGCCAGCAGCCAAGTATACCCCGCCACAGATACGCAGTATTTT. This codes for CASSQVYPATDTQYF.

CDR3 DNA sequence: TGTGCCAGTAGTATAGGAGCGACAGAGTACTACGAGCAGTACTTC. It is translated as CASSIGATEYYEQYF. The chain links TRBV19 to TRBJ2-7, with D perhaps matching TRBD1 (5 bases). The germline CDR1 and CDR2 sequences are LNHDA and SQIVND (reference sequence). CDR3 length: 15 amino acids. V shed 1 base and J shed 3 bases, with 13 bases lying between them.

This sequence joins TRBV27 and TRBJ1-1; TRBD1 might be the D (6 bases). CDR1 and CDR2 (germline): MNHEY, SMNVEV (reference sequence). This CDR3 comprises 14 residues. V lost 0 bases, J lost 7 bases, and 12 bases lay in between. CDR3 coding DNA: TGTGCCAGCAGTTTATCGACAGGATCCAATGAAGCTTTCTTT. Amino acid sequence: CASSLSTGSNEAFF.

Notes on this clone: Other DNA sequences in this sample translate to the same CDR3. The chain employs TRBV27 and TRBJ2-7; D gene uncertain. V dropped 5 bases and J dropped 3 bases, with 8 bases sitting between them. The germline gives CDR1 MNHEY, CDR2 SMNVEV (reference sequence). This CDR3 has 12 amino acids. CDR3 bases: TGTGCCAGCAGTCCTAATAGCTACGAGCAGTACTTC. Its translation is CASSPNSYEQYF.

The rearrangement joins TRBV7-2 to TRBJ1-1; D unresolved. The germline V gene encodes CDR1 SGHTA and CDR2 FQGNSA. The CDR3 sequence is 15 residues long. Trimming shortened V by 1 base and J by 3 bases, and 12 bases separated the two germline ends. The CDR3 loop reads CASSLVFERDTEAFF. Written as DNA, the CDR3 is TGTGCCAGCAGCTTAGTATTCGAGAGGGACACTGAAGCTTTCTTT.

The gene calls are TRBV5-6 and TRBJ2-3, with D perhaps TRBD1 (6 bases). The germline V gene encodes CDR1 SGHDT and CDR2 YYEEEE. Trimming removed 0 bases from V and 5 bases from J, with 16 bases in between. CDR3 length: 16 residues. The CDR3 loop reads CASSLGSQGRGDTQYF. CDR3 bases: TGTGCCAGCAGCTTGGGTAGCCAGGGGAGAGGAGATACGCAGTATTTT.

This clone was seen a few times. The chain joins TRBV5-6 to TRBJ1-5; D is unresolved. V was clipped by 0 bases and J by 9 bases, with 7 bases between them. Germline lookup yields CDR1 SGHDT and CDR2 YYEEEE. The length of the CDR3 is 12 residues. This CDR3 reads CASSLVNGPQHF. In DNA, the CDR3 is TGTGCCAGCAGCTTGGTGAATGGGCCCCAGCATTTT.

The chain is built from TRBV15 and TRBJ2-1; 8 bases line up with TRBD2. Looked up from germline, CDR1 is LNHNV and CDR2 is YYDKDF (reference sequence). V shed 0 bases and J 4 bases; nucleotides not matched to a gene: 8. CDR3 length equals 17 residues. In DNA, the CDR3 is TGTGCCACCAGCAGAGATCAACGGGAGGGCCGTTACAATGAGCAGTTCTTC. This encodes CATSRDQREGRYNEQFF.

This clone appeared once. The V call is TRBV4-3, the J call TRBJ2-1; 9 positions match TRBD2. V gave up 0 bases and J gave up 4 bases; unmatched junction bases: 7. Germline V gives CDR1 LGHNA, CDR2 YSLEER. The CDR3 loop spans 17 amino acids. CDR3 coding DNA: TGCGCCAGCAGCCAAGATTGGTCGACTAGCGGTTACAATGAGCAGTTCTTC. As protein: CASSQDWSTSGYNEQFF.

The rearrangement uses TRBV7-9 and TRBJ1-2, with a possible D match to TRBD1 (5 bases). In germline, CDR1 is SEHNR, CDR2 FQNEAQ (reference sequence). V dropped 5 bases and J dropped 4 bases, with 17 bases sitting between them. CDR3 length: 15 residues. CDR3 nucleotide sequence: TGTGCCAGCAGCCTCGACGGGGGATTTATCTATGGCTACACCTTC. It specifies CASSLDGGFIYGYTF.

The rearrangement joins TRBV15 to TRBJ2-6, with D unclear. The CDR3 loop spans 16 amino acids. Between the trimmed V and J ends, which lost 0 bases and 0 bases, there was a span of 6 bases. Germline CDR1 LNHNV, CDR2 YYDKDF (reference sequence). The CDR3 sequence is CATSRDKGSGANVLTF. CDR3 nucleotides: TGTGCCACCAGCAGAGATAAAGGCTCTGGGGCCAACGTCCTGACTTTC.

The chain combines TRBV7-8 with TRBJ2-5; tentative D call: TRBD2 (5 bases). Germline loops: CDR1 SGHVS, CDR2 FQNEAQ. The germline V and J ends were trimmed by 8 bases and 2 bases, with 18 bases remaining between them. The CDR3 length is 15 residues. The chain's CDR3 is CASASPQEEQETQYF. In DNA, the CDR3 is TGTGCCAGCGCGAGCCCCCAGGAGGAACAAGAGACCCAGTACTTC. Full variable domain (rest looked up from reference TRBV7-8 and TRBJ2-5): GAGVSQSPRYKVAKRGQDVALRCDPISGHVSLFWYQQALGQGPEFLTYFQNEAQLDKSGLPSDRFFAERPEGSVSTLKIQRTQQEDSAVYLCASASPQEEQETQYFGPGTRLLVL.

The rearrangement uses TRBV13 and TRBJ1-1, with unresolved D. This CDR3 has 13 amino acids. Trimming removed 3 bases from V and 0 bases from J, with 5 bases in between. Germline V gene sequence: CDR1 PRHDT, CDR2 FYEKMQ (reference sequence). The chain's CDR3 is CASSFELNTEAFF. CDR3 sequence (DNA): TGTGCCAGCAGCTTTGAGTTGAACACTGAAGCTTTCTTT. Drawing the rest from reference TRBV13 and TRBJ1-1, the complete variable domain is AAGVIQSPRHLIKEKRETATLKCYPIPRHDTVYWYQQGPGQDPQFLISFYEKMQSDKGSIPDRFSAQQFSDYHSELNMSSLELGDSALYFCASSFELNTEAFFGQGTRLTVV.

This chain links TRBV4-1 with TRBJ1-1; no clear D. The CDR3 totals 14 residues. V lost 4 bases, J lost 7 bases, and 16 bases lay in between. Germline V CDR1 and CDR2: MGHRA, YSYEKL. As DNA, the CDR3 is TGCGCCAGCAGCCCGCGAACTCCGACGGATGAAGCTTTCTTT. It codes for CASSPRTPTDEAFF.

The chain combines TRBV4-1 with TRBJ1-5; tentatively, D is TRBD1 (6 bases). This CDR3 has 14 residues. Trimming removed 2 bases from V and 6 bases from J, with 11 bases in between. Germline V gene data show CDR1 as MGHRA and CDR2 as YSYEKL. In DNA form, the CDR3 reads TGCGCCAGCAGCCAAACAGGGATGGGTCAGCCCCAGCATTTT. Amino acids: CASSQTGMGQPQHF.

The V and J genes are TRBV28 and TRBJ1-1; D possibly corresponds to TRBD1 (5 bases). This CDR3 region has 13 residues. Trimming removed 0 bases from V and 6 bases from J, with 8 bases in between. Germline V lookup: CDR1 MDHEN, CDR2 SYDVKM. CDR3 nucleotide sequence: TGTGCCAGCAGTTTATGGTCGGGGCCTGAAGCTTTCTTT. It yields the protein CASSLWSGPEAFF.

This chain links TRBV14 with TRBJ2-2, with 8 bases identical to TRBD1. Germline loops: CDR1 SGHDN, CDR2 FVKESK. This CDR3 has 15 residues. Unmatched junction bases numbered 5, after V lost 4 bases and J lost 4 bases. In DNA, the CDR3 is TGTGCCAGCAGCCCCAACAGGGGGAGCACCGGGGAGCTGTTTTTT. Translating it yields CASSPNRGSTGELFF.

This chain uses TRBV5-1 with TRBJ2-7; D perhaps matches TRBD2 (7 bases). The CDR3 is 15 amino acids. Germline V gives CDR1 SGHRS, CDR2 YFSETQ. V lost 1 base to trimming and J lost 3 bases, with 14 bases between them. CDR3 sequence reads: CASSLSGGASYEQYF. In nucleotides, the CDR3 is TGCGCCAGCAGCTTGAGTGGGGGGGCGAGCTACGAGCAGTACTTC. The full variable domain, rest sourced from reference TRBV5-1 and TRBJ2-7, is KAGVTQTPRYLIKTRGQQVTLSCSPISGHRSVSWYQQTPGQGLQFLFEYFSETQRNKGNFPGRFSGRQFSNSRSEMNVSTLELGDSALYLCASSLSGGASYEQYFGPGTRLTVT.

V usage is TRBV7-9 and J usage is TRBJ1-1, with 8 bases lining up with TRBD1. The CDR3 sequence is 14 residues long. Per the germline V gene, CDR1 is SEHNR and CDR2 is FQNEAQ (reference sequence). The J segment lost 4 bases and the V segment lost 4 bases, leaving 5 bases of the junction unmatched. CDR3 bases: TGTGCCAGCAGCTCACAGGGGGAGCGCACTGAAGCTTTCTTT. Translating it yields CASSSQGERTEAFF. The whole variable domain, filled in from reference TRBV7-9 and TRBJ1-1, reads DTGVSQNPRHKITKRGQNVTFRCDPISEHNRLYWYRQTLGQGPEFLTYFQNEAQLEKSRLLSDRFSAERPKGSFSTLEIQRTEQGDSAMYLCASSSQGERTEAFFGQGTRLTVV.

This chain joins TRBV19 and TRBJ1-1; D not resolved. CDR1 is LNHDA and CDR2 is SQIVND in the germline V gene (reference sequence). The CDR3 loop spans 15 amino acids. V lost 10 bases, J lost 0 bases, and 18 bases lay in between. The CDR3 sequence is CATRIGFGMNTEAFF. In nucleotides, the CDR3 is TGTGCCACACGGATCGGGTTCGGAATGAACACTGAAGCTTTCTTT. The whole variable domain, remainder taken from reference TRBV19 and TRBJ1-1, is DGGITQSPKYLFRKEGQNVTLSCEQNLNHDAMYWYRQDPGQGLRLIYYSQIVNDFQKGDIAEGYSVSREKKESFPLTVTSAQKNPTAFYLCATRIGFGMNTEAFFGQGTRLTVV.

This chain joins TRBV9 and TRBJ2-1; weak D call: TRBD2 (6 bases). The germline V and J ends were trimmed by 3 bases and 2 bases, with 18 bases remaining between them. The CDR3 loop spans 17 amino acids. Germline CDR1 is SGDLS and CDR2 is YYNGEE. CDR3 residues: CASSAHGSPKPYNEQFF. The DNA for the CDR3 is TGTGCCAGCAGCGCCCACGGGAGTCCCAAGCCCTACAATGAGCAGTTCTTC.

This sequence joins TRBV27 and TRBJ1-6; tentatively, D is TRBD1 (5 bases). Per germline, CDR1 MNHEY and CDR2 SMNVEV (reference sequence). Trimming took off 5 bases at V and 8 bases at J, with 16 bases between the two ends. The CDR3 has 15 amino acids. CDR3 region: CASSRTLESYSPLHF. CDR3 nucleotides: TGTGCCAGCAGTCGGACACTCGAGTCCTATTCACCCCTCCACTTT.

The V gene is TRBV9, the J gene TRBJ1-2, with 7 positions matching TRBD1. The J segment lost 5 bases and the V segment lost 3 bases, leaving 7 bases of the junction unmatched. Germline values: CDR1 SGDLS, CDR2 YYNGEE. The length of the CDR3 is 14 residues. CDR3: CASSAAEGAYGYTF. The CDR3 nucleotides are TGTGCCAGCAGCGCAGCAGAGGGGGCGTATGGCTACACCTTC.

This clone was counted a few times. The chain recombines TRBV7-9 with TRBJ1-1; D not certain. V was trimmed by 3 bases and J by 7 bases, leaving 9 bases between them. Germline-derived CDR1 and CDR2 are SEHNR and FQNEAQ (reference sequence). This CDR3 has 12 residues. This CDR3 is CASSLGSDEAFF. The CDR3 DNA reads TGTGCCAGCAGCTTGGGGTCGGATGAAGCTTTCTTT. Full variable domain (rest looked up from reference TRBV7-9 and TRBJ1-1): DTGVSQNPRHKITKRGQNVTFRCDPISEHNRLYWYRQTLGQGPEFLTYFQNEAQLEKSRLLSDRFSAERPKGSFSTLEIQRTEQGDSAMYLCASSLGSDEAFFGQGTRLTVV.

Note on this clone: The same CDR3 can be traced to other DNA sequences in this sample. V is TRBV27 and J is TRBJ2-5, with D possibly matching TRBD2 (6 bases). CDR1 is MNHEY and CDR2 is SMNVEV in the germline V gene (reference sequence). CDR3 size: 13 residues. Trimming cost V 1 base and J 5 bases, with 8 bases left between them. As DNA, the CDR3 is TGTGCCAGCAGTTTATGGGGGAGGGAGACCCAGTACTTC. As protein: CASSLWGRETQYF.

This clone has only a few counts. Additional DNA sequences in this sample encode the identical CDR3. The chain employs TRBV9 and TRBJ2-7; either TRBD1 or TRBD2 may fit D (5 bases each). In germline, CDR1 is SGDLS, CDR2 YYNGEE. The CDR3 covers 14 residues. The V gene lost 0 bases and the J gene lost 0 bases, with 7 bases spanning the gap. CDR3 protein: CASSVGGNSYEQYF. The CDR3 DNA is TGTGCCAGCAGCGTAGGGGGGAACTCCTACGAGCAGTACTTC.